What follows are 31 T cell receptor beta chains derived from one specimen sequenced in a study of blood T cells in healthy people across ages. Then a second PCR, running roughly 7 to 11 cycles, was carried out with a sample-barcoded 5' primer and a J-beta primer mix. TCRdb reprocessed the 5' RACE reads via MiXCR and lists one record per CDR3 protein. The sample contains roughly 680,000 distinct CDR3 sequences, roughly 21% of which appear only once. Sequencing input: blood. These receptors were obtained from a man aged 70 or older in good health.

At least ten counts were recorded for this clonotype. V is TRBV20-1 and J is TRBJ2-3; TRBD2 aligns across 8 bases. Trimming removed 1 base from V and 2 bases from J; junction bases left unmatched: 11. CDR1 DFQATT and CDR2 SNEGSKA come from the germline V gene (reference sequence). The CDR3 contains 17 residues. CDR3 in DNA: TGCAGTGCTAGAGGTTCACTAGCGGACCAGCCCACAGATACGCAGTATTTT. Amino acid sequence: CSARGSLADQPTDTQYF.

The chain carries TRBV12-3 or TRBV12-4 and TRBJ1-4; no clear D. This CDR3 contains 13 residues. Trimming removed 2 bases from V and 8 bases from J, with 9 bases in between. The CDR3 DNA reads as TGTGCCAGCAGTTTAAGTTGGAGCGAAAAACTGTTTTTT. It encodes CASSLSWSEKLFF.

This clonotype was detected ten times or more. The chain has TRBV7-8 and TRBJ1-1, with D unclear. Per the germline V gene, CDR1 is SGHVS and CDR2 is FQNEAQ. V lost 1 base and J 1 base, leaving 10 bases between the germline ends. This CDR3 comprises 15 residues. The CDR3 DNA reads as TGTGCCAGCAGCTTAGTACGGAAATCGAACACTGAAGCTTTCTTT. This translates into CASSLVRKSNTEAFF.

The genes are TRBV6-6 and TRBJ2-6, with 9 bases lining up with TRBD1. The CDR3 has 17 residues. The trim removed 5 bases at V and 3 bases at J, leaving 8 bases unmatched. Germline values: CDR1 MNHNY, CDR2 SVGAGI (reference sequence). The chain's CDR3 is CASSKIQGALGANVLTF. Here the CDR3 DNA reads TGTGCCAGCAGTAAAATACAGGGGGCGCTTGGGGCCAACGTCCTGACTTTC.

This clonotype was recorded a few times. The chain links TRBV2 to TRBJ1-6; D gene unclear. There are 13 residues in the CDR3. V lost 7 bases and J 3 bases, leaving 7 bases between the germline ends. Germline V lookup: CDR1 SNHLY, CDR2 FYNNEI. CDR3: CASTEDYNSPLHF. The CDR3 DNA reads TGTGCCAGCACGGAAGACTATAATTCACCCCTCCACTTT.

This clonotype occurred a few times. The CDR3 DNA follows: TGTGCCAGCAGCCGGCGGCTAGCGGGAGATTATGAGCAGTTCTTC. It yields the protein CASSRRLAGDYEQFF. This chain uses TRBV3-1 with TRBJ2-1; 10 bases align to TRBD2. CDR1 LGHDT and CDR2 YNNKEL come from the germline V gene (reference sequence). V was clipped by 4 bases and J by 8 bases; unmatched bases: 8. This CDR3 has 15 residues.

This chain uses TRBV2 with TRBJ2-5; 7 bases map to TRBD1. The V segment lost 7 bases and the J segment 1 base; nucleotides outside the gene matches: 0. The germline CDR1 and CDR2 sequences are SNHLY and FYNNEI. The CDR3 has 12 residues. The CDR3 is CASKGAQETQYF. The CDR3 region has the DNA TGTGCCAGCAAGGGGGCCCAAGAGACCCAGTACTTC.

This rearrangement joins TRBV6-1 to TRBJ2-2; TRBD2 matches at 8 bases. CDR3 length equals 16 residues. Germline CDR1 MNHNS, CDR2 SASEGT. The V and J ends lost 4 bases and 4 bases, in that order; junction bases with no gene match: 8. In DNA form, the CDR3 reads TGTGCCAGCAGTGCTAACCTCGGGGGGGGCACCGGGGAGCTGTTTTTT. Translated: CASSANLGGGTGELFF.

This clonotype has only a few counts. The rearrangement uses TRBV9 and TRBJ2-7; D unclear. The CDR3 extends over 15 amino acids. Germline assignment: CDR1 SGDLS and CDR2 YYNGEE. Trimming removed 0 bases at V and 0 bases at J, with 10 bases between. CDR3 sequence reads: CASSVGPLHSYEQYF. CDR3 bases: TGTGCCAGCAGCGTAGGACCGCTACACTCCTACGAGCAGTACTTC.

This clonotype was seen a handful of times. CDR3 coding DNA: TGTGCCGGAACCACGGGGTCTAGCGGGCCTCGGGTGGCCCAGTACTTC. Amino acids: CAGTTGSSGPRVAQYF. The chain uses TRBV2 and TRBJ2-5, with TRBD2 matching over 8 bases. Germline lookup yields CDR1 SNHLY and CDR2 FYNNEI. The CDR3 has 16 amino acids. V trimming: 11 bases; J trimming: 9 bases; junction bases outside the gene matches: 23.

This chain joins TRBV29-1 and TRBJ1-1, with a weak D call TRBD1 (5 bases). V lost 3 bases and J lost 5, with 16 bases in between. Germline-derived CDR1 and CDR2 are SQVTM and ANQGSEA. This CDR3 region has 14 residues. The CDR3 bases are TGCAGCGTTGAGTTCTCTCAGGGTGGTACTGAAGCTTTCTTT. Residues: CSVEFSQGGTEAFF.

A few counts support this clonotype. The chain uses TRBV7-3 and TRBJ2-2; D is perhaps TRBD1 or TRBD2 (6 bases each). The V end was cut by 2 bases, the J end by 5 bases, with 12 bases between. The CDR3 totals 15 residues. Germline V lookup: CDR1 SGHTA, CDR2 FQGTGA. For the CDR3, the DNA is TGTGCCAGCAGCTTAGGGGGGCCTGGGACCGGGGAGCTGTTTTTT. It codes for CASSLGGPGTGELFF. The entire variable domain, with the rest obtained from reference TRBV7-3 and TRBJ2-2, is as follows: GAGVSQTPSNKVTEKGKYVELRCDPISGHTALYWYRQSLGQGPEFLIYFQGTGAADDSGLPNDRFFAVRPEGSVSTLKIQRTERGDSAVYLCASSLGGPGTGELFFGEGSRLTVL.

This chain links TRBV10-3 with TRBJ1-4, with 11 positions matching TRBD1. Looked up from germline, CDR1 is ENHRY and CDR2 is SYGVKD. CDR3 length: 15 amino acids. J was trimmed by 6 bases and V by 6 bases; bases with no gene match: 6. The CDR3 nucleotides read TGTGCCATCAGCCGGACAGGGGGCGAAGATGAAAAACTGTTTTTT. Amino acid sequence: CAISRTGGEDEKLFF.

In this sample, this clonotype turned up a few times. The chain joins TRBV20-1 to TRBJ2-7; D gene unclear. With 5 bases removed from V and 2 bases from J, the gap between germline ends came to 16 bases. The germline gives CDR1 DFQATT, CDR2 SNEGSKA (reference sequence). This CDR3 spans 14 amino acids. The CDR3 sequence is CSAYPSDGAYEQYF. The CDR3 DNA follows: TGCAGTGCTTACCCCTCTGACGGTGCCTACGAGCAGTACTTC.

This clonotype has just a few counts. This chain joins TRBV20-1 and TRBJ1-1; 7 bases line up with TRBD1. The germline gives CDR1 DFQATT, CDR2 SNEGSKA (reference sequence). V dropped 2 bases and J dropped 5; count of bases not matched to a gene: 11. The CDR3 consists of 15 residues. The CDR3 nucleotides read TGCAGTGCTAGAAGGGGGCTGGGGGCTGGGACTGAAGCTTTCTTT. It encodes CSARRGLGAGTEAFF.

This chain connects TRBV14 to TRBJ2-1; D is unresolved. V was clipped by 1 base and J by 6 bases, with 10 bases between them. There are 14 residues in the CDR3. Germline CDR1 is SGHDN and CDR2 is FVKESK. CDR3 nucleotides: TGTGCCAGCAGCCAAGGCTCTACTATCAATGAGCAGTTCTTC. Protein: CASSQGSTINEQFF.

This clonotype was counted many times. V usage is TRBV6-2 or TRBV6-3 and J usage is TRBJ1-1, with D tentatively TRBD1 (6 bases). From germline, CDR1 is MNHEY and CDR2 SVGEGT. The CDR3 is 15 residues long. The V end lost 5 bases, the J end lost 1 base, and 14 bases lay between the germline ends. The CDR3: CASSPDGGRNTEAFF. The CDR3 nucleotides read TGTGCCAGCAGTCCCGATGGGGGGCGGAACACTGAAGCTTTCTTT.

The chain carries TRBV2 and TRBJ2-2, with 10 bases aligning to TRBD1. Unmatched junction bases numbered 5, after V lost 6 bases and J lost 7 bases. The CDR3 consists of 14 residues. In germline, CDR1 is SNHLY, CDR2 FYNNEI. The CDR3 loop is CASRPTGGHGELFF. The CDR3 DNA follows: TGTGCCAGCAGACCGACAGGGGGCCACGGGGAGCTGTTTTTT.

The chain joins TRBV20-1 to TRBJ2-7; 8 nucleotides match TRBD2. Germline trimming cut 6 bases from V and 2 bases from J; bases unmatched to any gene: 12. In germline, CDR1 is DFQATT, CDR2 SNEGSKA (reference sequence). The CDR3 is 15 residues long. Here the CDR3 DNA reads TGCAGTGCCACATCCGGGCTAGCGGGTCCCTACGAGCAGTACTTC. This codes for CSATSGLAGPYEQYF.

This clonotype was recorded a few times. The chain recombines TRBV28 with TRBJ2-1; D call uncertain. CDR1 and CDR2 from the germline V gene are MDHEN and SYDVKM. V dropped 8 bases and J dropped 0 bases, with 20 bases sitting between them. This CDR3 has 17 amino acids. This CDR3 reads CASAPFGTQSSYNEQFF. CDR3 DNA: TGTGCCAGCGCTCCTTTTGGTACGCAGAGCTCCTACAATGAGCAGTTCTTC.

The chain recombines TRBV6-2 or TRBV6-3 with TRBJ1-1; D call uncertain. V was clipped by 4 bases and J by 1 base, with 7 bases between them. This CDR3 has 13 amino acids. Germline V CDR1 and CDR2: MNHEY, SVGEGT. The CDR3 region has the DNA TGTGCCAGCAGTTGGAACACGAACACTGAAGCTTTCTTT. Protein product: CASSWNTNTEAFF.

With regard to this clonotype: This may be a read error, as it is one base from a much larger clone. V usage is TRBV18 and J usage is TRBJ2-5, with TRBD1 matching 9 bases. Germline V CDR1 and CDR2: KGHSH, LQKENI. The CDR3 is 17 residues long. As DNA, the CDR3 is TGTGCCAGCGCACCGAGCTCATACAGGGGGCGAGGAGAGACCCAGTACTTC. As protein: CASAPSSYRGRGETQYF.

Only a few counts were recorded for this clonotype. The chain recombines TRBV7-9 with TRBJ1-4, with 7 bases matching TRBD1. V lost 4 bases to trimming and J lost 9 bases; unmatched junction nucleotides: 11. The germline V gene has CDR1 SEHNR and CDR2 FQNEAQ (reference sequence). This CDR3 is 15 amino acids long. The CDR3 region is CASSYVTGPKKKLFF. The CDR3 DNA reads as TGTGCCAGCAGCTATGTGACAGGGCCCAAGAAAAAACTGTTTTTT.

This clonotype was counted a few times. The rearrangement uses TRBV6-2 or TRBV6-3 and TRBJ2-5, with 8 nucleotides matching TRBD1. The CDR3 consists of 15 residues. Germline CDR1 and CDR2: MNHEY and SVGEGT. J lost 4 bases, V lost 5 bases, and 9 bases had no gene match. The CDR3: CASSTRQGMSETQYF. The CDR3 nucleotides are TGTGCCAGCAGTACCCGACAGGGGATGTCAGAGACCCAGTACTTC.

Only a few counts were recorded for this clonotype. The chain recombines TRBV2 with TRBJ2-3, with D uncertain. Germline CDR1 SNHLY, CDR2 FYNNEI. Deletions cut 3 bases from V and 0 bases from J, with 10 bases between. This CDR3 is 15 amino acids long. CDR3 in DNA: TGTGCCAGCAGTGATCTGGGTTCTAGCACAGATACGCAGTATTTT. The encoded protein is CASSDLGSSTDTQYF.

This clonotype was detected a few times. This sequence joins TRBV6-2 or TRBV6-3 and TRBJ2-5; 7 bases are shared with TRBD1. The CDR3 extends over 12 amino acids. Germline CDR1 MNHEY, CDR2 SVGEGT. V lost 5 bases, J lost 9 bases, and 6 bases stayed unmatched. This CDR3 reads CASSADRSSQYF. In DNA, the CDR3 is TGTGCCAGCAGTGCGGACAGGTCGTCCCAGTACTTC.

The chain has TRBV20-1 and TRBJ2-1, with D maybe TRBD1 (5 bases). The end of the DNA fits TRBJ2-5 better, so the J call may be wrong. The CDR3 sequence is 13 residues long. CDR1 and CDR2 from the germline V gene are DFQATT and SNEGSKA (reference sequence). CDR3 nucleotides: TGCAGTGCTAGTGGACACCTCCAAGAGACCCAGTACTTC. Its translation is CSASGHLQETQYF.

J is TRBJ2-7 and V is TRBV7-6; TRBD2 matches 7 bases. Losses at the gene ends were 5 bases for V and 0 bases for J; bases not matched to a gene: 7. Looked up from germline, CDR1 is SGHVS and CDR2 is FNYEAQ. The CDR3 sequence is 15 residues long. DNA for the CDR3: TGTGCCAGCAGCACCTCTCGCGGGGGCTCCTACGAGCAGTACTTC. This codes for CASSTSRGGSYEQYF.

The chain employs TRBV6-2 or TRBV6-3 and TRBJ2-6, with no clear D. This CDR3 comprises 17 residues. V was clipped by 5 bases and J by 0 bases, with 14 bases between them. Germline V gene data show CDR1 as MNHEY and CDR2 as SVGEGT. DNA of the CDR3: TGTGCCAGCAGTGATATGGGCGCTAGCTCTGGGGCCAACGTCCTGACTTTC. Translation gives CASSDMGASSGANVLTF.

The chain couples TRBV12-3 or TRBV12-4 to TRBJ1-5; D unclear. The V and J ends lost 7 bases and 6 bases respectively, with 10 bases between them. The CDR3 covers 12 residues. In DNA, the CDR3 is TGTGCCAGCACCACTTCGGGTCAGCCCCAGCATTTT. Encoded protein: CASTTSGQPQHF.

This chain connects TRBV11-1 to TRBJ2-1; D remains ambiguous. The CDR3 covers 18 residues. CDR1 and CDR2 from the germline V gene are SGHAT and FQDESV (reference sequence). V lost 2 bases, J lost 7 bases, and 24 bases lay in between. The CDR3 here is CASSLTTDGSFKGNEQFF. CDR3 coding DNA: TGTGCCAGCAGCTTAACGACGGACGGATCTTTTAAAGGAAATGAGCAGTTCTTC.